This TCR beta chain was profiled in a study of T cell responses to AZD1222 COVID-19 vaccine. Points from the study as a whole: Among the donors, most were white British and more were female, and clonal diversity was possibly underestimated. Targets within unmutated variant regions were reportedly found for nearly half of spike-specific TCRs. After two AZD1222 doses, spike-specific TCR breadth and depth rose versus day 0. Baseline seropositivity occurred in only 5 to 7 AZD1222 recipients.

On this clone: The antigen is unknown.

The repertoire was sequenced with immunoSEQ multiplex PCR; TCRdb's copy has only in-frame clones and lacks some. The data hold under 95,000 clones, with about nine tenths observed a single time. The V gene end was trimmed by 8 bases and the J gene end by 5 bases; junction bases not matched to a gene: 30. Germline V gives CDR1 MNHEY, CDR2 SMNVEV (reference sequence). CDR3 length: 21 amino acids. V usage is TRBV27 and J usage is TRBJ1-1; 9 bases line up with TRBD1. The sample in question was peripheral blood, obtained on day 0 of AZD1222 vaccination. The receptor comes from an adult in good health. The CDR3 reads CASRSSMFRGRAGTGRTEAFF. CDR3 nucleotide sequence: TGTGCCAGCCGTTCGTCCATGTTTCGCGGCAGGGCCGGGACAGGGAGGACTGAAGCTTTCTTT.